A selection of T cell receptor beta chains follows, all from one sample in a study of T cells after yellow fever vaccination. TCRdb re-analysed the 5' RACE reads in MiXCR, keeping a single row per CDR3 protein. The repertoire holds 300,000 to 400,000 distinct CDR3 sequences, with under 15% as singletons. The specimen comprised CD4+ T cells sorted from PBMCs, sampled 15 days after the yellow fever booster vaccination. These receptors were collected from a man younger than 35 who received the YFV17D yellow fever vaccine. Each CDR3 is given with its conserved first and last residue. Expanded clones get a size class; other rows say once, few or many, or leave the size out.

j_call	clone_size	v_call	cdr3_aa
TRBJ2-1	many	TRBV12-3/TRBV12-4	CASSLRTSGYNEQFF
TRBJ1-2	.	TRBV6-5	CASSYSWGRLNYGYTF
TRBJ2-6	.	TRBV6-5	CASRTTGLSGANVLTF
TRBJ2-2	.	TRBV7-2	CASSIAGTAVDTGELFF
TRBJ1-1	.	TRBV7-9	CASSLVRSNTEAFF
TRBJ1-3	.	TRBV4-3	CASSQEWAGNTIYF
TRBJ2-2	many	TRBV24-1	CATSLSRTGELFF
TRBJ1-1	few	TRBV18	CASSPTWDEAFF
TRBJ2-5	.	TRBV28	CARTFHLSGAGCEYAQYF
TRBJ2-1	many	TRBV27	CASSFAGATNEQFF
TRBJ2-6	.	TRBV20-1	CSAPTPGGAGANVLTF
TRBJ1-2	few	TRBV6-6	CASILDGAYGYTF
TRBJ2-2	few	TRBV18	CASSPDPRDFRRSFQNTGELFF
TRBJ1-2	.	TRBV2	CASSEQGAGYTF
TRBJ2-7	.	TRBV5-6	CASSLEKGSYEQYF
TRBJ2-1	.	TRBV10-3	CAIGGLAGGKNEQFF
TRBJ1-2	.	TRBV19	CASGGAPLVYGYTF
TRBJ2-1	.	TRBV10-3	CAIGQGEGGTSAYNEQFF
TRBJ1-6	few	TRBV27	CASSFGPVSPLHF
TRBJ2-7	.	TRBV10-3	CAIRSGGDSYEQYF
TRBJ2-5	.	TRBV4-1	CASSQDPGTPQYF
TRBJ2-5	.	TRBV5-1	CASSLGVDSGPQETQYF
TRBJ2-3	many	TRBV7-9	CASSFGVNTDTQYF
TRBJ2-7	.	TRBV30	CAYAASRQRPSYEQYF
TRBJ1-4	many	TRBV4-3	CASSHAQNSNEKLFF
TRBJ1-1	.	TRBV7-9	CASRQGAGNTEAFF
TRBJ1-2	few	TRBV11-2	CASSRSGQGLRYGYTF
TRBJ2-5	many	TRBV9	CASSVGFTQETQYF
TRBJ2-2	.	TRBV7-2	CASSRRQGRDTGELFF
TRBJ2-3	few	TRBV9	CASSEGTPSTDTQYF
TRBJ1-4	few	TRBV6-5	CASRNPGQGNEKLFF
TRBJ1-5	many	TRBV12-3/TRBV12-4	CASTPFSNQPQHF
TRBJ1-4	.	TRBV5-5	CASSFLRDTNEKLFF
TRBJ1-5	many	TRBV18	CASSPPAGPQHF
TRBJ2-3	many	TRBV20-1	CSPRGMGTDTQYF
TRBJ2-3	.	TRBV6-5	CASSADRATDTQYF
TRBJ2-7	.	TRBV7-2	CASSLQGKSSYEQYF
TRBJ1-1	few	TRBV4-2	CASSQDPTGIAEAFF
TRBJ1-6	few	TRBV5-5	CASTTDRLHNSPLHF
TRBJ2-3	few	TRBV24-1	CATSHSSGVPDTQYF
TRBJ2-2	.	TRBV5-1	CASSLELTTGELFF
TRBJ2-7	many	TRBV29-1	CSVGEYEQYF
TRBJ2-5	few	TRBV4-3	CASSQAGLEETQYF
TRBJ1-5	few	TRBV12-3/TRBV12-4	CASRPQDSNQPQHF
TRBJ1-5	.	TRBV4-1	CASSQDVGQGANQPQHF
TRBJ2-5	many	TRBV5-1	CASSFAGEETQYF
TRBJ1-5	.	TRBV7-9	CASSHLDRASNQPQHF
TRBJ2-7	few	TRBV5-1	CASSLTAGASNYYEQYF